The present entry profiles one T cell receptor beta chain with its context. This record comes from a study of blood T cell repertoires in COVID-19. Study summary: There were acute and convalescent COVID-19 samples, and they came from the United States, Italy and Spain.

This table comes from immunoSEQ multiplex PCR, and its TCRdb copy is limited to in-frame clones, with some not included. The sample carries fewer than 500,000 clones, roughly 80% recorded once. From germline, CDR1 is LGHDT and CDR2 YNNKEL (reference sequence). This CDR3 has 20 amino acids. V shed 2 bases and J 1 base; nucleotides not matched to a gene: 15. The receptor was isolated from a human donor with acute or convalescent COVID-19. The donor label of this sample is uncertain. The chain joins TRBV3-1 (or the pseudogene TRBV3-2) to TRBJ2-3; 10 nucleotides match TRBD2. Sequenced input: peripheral blood. The CDR3 spells CASSQPPYRVAGGGTDTQYF. The CDR3 region has the DNA TGTGCCAGCAGCCAACCCCCGTATCGGGTAGCGGGGGGCGGCACAGATACGCAGTATTTT.